This entry is about one TCR beta chain. Authors' analysis steps: How many nucleated cells were present was estimated from reference gene primer amplification. Method: immunoSEQ multiplex PCR; TCRdb's copy keeps in-frame clones and lacks some. V and J calls and clone size are copied from that table; D and trimming were computed from the DNA. The sample lists fewer than 300,000 clones; about 85% were seen once. The record originates from a study of blood T cell repertoires in COVID-19. At the level of the study: From the United States, Italy and Spain came samples of acute and convalescent COVID-19. PBMCs, B-cell-depleted T cells, or T cells were the source of the cDNA or gDNA that made up the material.

CDR1 and CDR2 from the germline V gene are SGHNT and YYREEE (reference sequence). The junction had 13 bases not matched to a gene; V was cut back by 9 bases and J by 7 bases. CDR3 length: 13 residues. Sequencing was carried out using peripheral blood. The chain links TRBV5-4 to TRBJ2-7, with 7 bases that match TRBD2. This TCR came from a man in his fifties or sixties who had recovered from COVID-19. The CDR3 DNA is TGTGCCAAGACCCCTAGCGGCCCCGGGGAGCAGTACTTC. It yields the protein CAKTPSGPGEQYF.